The rows below give T cell receptor beta chains drawn from one sample of a study of blood T cell repertoires in COVID-19. Clones were read by immunoSEQ multiplex PCR, and TCRdb kept only the in-frame ones, dropping some. The sample has 80,000 to 100,000 clones, 70% to 90% seen once. Specimen: peripheral blood. Every receptor here comes from a man between 65 and 80 years old with acute or convalescent COVID-19. Both conserved end residues are part of each CDR3. The D gene is left open where the match is weak. The size field is filled for only some rows; it gives once, few, many or a size class.

CDR3,DNA,D,J,size,V
CASSPYTDTQYF,TGTGCCAGCAGCCCCTACACAGATACGCAGTATTTT,.,TRBJ2-3,.,TRBV12-3/TRBV12-4
CASSLETSGRYNEQFF,TGTGCCAGCAGCTTAGAGACTAGCGGGAGGTACAATGAGCAGTTCTTC,TRBD2,TRBJ2-1,.,TRBV7-9
CASSNTRNQPQHF,TGTGCCAGCTCCAACACACGAAATCAGCCCCAGCATTTT,.,TRBJ1-5,.,TRBV18
CASSRGGNTEAFF,TGTGCCAGCAGCCGGGGGGGGAACACTGAAGCTTTCTTT,.,TRBJ1-1,.,TRBV3-1/TRBV3-2
CASSITPSGRGEQYF,TGTGCCAGCAGTATTACCCCCAGCGGGCGCGGGGAGCAGTACTTC,.,TRBJ2-7,once,TRBV27
CASSSGGNSPLHF,TGTGCCAGCAGCTCGGGAGGGAATTCACCCCTCCACTTT,.,TRBJ1-6,.,TRBV11-2
CASRTGVPEKLFF,TGTGCCAGCAGGACAGGGGTTCCTGAAAAACTGTTTTTT,TRBD1,TRBJ1-4,.,TRBV28
CASRTGAVREKLFF,TGTGCCAGCAGGACAGGGGCCGTTCGAGAAAAACTGTTTTTT,TRBD1,TRBJ1-4,.,TRBV6-5
CASSLDTSTDTQYF,TGTGCCAGCAGCTTAGATACAAGCACAGATACGCAGTATTTT,.,TRBJ2-3,.,TRBV7-7
CASRDRGLVEAFF,TGTGCCAGCAGAGACAGGGGGCTGGTTGAAGCTTTCTTT,TRBD1,TRBJ1-1,.,TRBV6-5
CASRDRAGGYTF,TGTGCCAGCAGAGACAGAGCAGGGGGCTACACCTTC,.,TRBJ1-2,.,TRBV28
CASSLLSGVLQETQYF,TGTGCCAGCAGTTTATTATCCGGGGTCCTCCAAGAGACCCAGTACTTC,.,TRBJ2-5,few,TRBV27
CASSPLPRGAGEKLFF,TGTGCCAGCAGCCCCCTCCCCCGGGGGGCGGGTGAAAAACTGTTTTTT,.,TRBJ1-4,few,TRBV3-1/TRBV3-2
CASSQKGDTNTGELFF,TGCGCCAGCAGCCAGAAGGGAGACACCAACACCGGGGAGCTGTTTTTT,.,TRBJ2-2,.,TRBV4-1
CASRPSGESNQPQHF,TGTGCCAGTCGACCCTCAGGGGAAAGCAATCAGCCCCAGCATTTT,.,TRBJ1-5,.,TRBV19
CASSIRRTGQPQHF,TGTGCCAGTAGTATAAGGAGGACCGGTCAGCCCCAGCATTTT,.,TRBJ1-5,few,TRBV19
CASQGGGLLQETQYF,TGTGCCAGCCAAGGCGGAGGGCTACTACAAGAGACCCAGTACTTC,.,TRBJ2-5,.,TRBV28
CASSPGQGYNYGYTF,TGCGCCAGCAGCCCTGGACAGGGATACAACTATGGCTACACCTTC,TRBD1,TRBJ1-2,.,TRBV5-1
CASSLARPGGYHEQYF,TGTGCCAGCAGCTTAGCGAGACCGGGAGGTTACCACGAGCAGTACTTC,TRBD2,TRBJ2-7,.,TRBV7-8
CASSPFGGVDNSPLHF,TGTGCCAGCAGCCCCTTCGGGGGGGTGGATAATTCACCCCTCCACTTT,.,TRBJ1-6,.,TRBV5-4
CASSQRDRDAEAFF,TGTGCCAGCAGCCAGAGGGACAGGGACGCTGAAGCTTTCTTT,TRBD1,TRBJ1-1,few,TRBV3-1/TRBV3-2
CAWDPTQVPNYGYTF,TGTGCCTGGGACCCCACACAGGTCCCTAACTATGGCTACACCTTC,.,TRBJ1-2,.,TRBV30
CASSKGGGEKLFF,TGTGCCAGCAGTAAAGGGGGCGGGGAAAAACTGTTTTTT,TRBD1,TRBJ1-4,.,TRBV28
CASSPPGTGGASGELFF,TGTGCCAGCTCACCACCCGGGACAGGGGGCGCGTCCGGGGAGCTGTTTTTT,TRBD1,TRBJ2-2,.,TRBV18
CAISAPGLAGADTQYF,TGTGCCATCAGTGCGCCGGGACTAGCTGGTGCAGATACGCAGTATTTT,TRBD2,TRBJ2-3,.,TRBV10-3
CASRHRRASDEKLFF,TGTGCCAGTAGGCATCGCAGGGCATCCGATGAAAAACTGTTTTTT,.,TRBJ1-4,few,TRBV19
CASSSDTGKGTPLHF,TGTGCCAGCAGCTCGGATACAGGGAAAGGAACACCCCTCCACTTT,.,TRBJ1-6,once,TRBV5-4
CSAMTTSGNTIYF,TGCAGCGCCATGACAACCTCTGGAAACACCATATATTTT,.,TRBJ1-3,.,TRBV29-1
CASTGQGGTEAFF,TGTGCCAGCACCGGACAGGGTGGCACTGAAGCTTTCTTT,TRBD1,TRBJ1-1,.,TRBV6-5
CASSGQGNEKLFF,TGTGCCAGTTCGGGACAGGGGAACGAAAAACTGTTTTTT,TRBD1,TRBJ1-4,.,TRBV19
CASSYVGAQYF,TGTGCCAGCAGTTACGTAGGGGCCCAGTACTTC,.,TRBJ2-5,.,TRBV6-5
CASSIERGYNEQFF,TGTGCCAGTAGTATAGAAAGGGGGTACAATGAGCAGTTCTTC,.,TRBJ2-1,.,TRBV19
CATSDMTGGGYGYTF,TGTGCCACCAGTGATATGACAGGGGGCGGTTATGGCTACACCTTC,TRBD1,TRBJ1-2,few,TRBV24-1
CASSLLGGRMNEQYF,TGTGCCAGCAGTTTATTGGGGGGGAGGATGAACGAGCAGTACTTC,TRBD2,TRBJ2-7,.,TRBV28
CASSLPGESYNEQFF,TGTGCCAGCAGCTTGCCGGGGGAATCCTACAATGAGCAGTTCTTC,.,TRBJ2-1,.,TRBV5-6
CASSSDGAVRF,TGTGCCAGCAGCTCAGACGGTGCCGTGAGGTTT,.,TRBJ1-6,.,TRBV5-4
CATSDSPGEAEKLFF,TGTGCCACCAGTGATTCCCCTGGCGAGGCCGAAAAACTGTTTTTT,.,TRBJ1-4,.,TRBV24-1
CASRSYYGYTF,TGTGCCAGCAGGTCCTACTATGGCTACACCTTC,.,TRBJ1-2,.,TRBV12-3/TRBV12-4
CASRSGGNYEQYF,TGTGCCAGCAGATCGGGGGGGAACTACGAGCAGTACTTC,TRBD2,TRBJ2-7,.,TRBV12-3/TRBV12-4
CASSLVGGEAFF,TGTGCCAGCAGTTTAGTCGGGGGTGAAGCTTTCTTT,.,TRBJ1-1,.,TRBV12-3/TRBV12-4
CASSLAVGQGGLYNEQFF,TGCGCCAGCAGCTTGGCCGTAGGGCAGGGGGGCCTCTACAATGAGCAGTTCTTC,.,TRBJ2-1,.,TRBV5-1
CASSTWAQGLNSNQPQHF,TGTGCCAGCAGTACGTGGGCACAGGGGCTAAATAGCAATCAGCCCCAGCATTTT,.,TRBJ1-5,.,TRBV21-1
CASSLAIGNLAGNTIYF,TGTGCCAGCAGCTTAGCGATCGGGAATCTGGCTGGAAACACCATATATTTT,.,TRBJ1-3,.,TRBV7-6
CASIEDRGMGKLFF,TGTGCCAGCATTGAGGACAGGGGCATGGGTAAACTGTTTTTT,TRBD1,TRBJ1-4,once,TRBV28